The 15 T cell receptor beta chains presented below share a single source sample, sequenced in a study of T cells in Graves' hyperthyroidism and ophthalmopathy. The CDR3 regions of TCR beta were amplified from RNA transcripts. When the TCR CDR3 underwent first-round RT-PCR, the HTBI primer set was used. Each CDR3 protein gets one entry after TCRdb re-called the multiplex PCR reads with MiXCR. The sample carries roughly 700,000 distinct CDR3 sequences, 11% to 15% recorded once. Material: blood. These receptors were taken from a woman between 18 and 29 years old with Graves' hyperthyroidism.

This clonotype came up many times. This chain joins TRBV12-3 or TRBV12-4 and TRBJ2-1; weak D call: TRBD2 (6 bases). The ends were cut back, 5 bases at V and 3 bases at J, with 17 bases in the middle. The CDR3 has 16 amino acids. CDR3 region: CASSGRPSDHYNEQFF. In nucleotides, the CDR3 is TGTGCCAGCAGTGGACGACCTAGCGACCACTACAATGAGCAGTTCTTC.

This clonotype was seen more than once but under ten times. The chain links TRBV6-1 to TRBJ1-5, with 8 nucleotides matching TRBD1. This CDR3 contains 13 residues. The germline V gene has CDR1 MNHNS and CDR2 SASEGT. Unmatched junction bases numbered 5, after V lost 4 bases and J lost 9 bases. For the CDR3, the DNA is TGTGCCAGCAGTGTACAGGGGGTAGGGCCCCAGCATTTT. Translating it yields CASSVQGVGPQHF.

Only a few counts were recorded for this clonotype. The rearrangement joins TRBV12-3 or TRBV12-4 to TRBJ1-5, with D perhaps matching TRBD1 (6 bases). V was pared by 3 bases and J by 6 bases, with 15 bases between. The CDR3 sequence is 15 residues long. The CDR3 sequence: CASSFLGQGGQPQHF. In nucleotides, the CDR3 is TGTGCCAGCAGTTTCCTGGGACAAGGGGGTCAGCCCCAGCATTTT.

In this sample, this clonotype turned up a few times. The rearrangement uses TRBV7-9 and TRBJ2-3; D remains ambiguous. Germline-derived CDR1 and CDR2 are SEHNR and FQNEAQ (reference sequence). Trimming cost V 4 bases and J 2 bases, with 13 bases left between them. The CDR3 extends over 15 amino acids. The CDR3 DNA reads TGTGCCAGCAGCTCAAGCAAGGACGACACAGATACGCAGTATTTT. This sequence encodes CASSSSKDDTDTQYF.

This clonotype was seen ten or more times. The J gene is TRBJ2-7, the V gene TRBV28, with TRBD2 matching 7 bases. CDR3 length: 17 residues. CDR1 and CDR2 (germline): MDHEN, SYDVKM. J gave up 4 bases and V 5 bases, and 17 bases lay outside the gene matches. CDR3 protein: CASSPASGPHGWYEQYF. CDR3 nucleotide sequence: TGTGCCAGCAGTCCAGCTAGCGGTCCGCACGGTTGGTACGAGCAGTACTTC.

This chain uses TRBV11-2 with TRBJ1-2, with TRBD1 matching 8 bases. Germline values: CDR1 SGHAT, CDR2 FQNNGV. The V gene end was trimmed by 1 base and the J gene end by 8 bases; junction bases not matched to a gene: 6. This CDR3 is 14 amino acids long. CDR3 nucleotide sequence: TGTGCCAGCAGCTTAGCCGGGACAGGACTGGGCTACACCTTC. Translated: CASSLAGTGLGYTF.

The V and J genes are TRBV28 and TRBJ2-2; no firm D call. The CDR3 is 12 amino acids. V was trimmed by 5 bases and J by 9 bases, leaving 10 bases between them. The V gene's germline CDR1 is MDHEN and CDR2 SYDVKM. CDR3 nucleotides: TGTGCCAGCAGTCCTCCGAAATGGGAGCTGTTTTTT. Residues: CASSPPKWELFF.

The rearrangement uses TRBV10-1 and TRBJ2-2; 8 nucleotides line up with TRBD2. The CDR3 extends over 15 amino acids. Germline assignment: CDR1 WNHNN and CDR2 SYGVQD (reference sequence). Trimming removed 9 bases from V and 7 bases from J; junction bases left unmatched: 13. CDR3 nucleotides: TGCGCCAGATCCTCGGGGGGGGCAGATAACGGGGAGCTGTTTTTT. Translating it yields CARSSGGADNGELFF.

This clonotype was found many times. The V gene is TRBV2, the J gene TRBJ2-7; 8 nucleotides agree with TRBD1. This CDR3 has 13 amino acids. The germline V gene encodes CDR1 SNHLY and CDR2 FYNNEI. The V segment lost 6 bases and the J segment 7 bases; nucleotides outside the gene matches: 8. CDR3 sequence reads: CASSRTGLGEQYF. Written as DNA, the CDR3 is TGTGCCAGCAGCAGGACAGGGTTGGGTGAGCAGTACTTC.

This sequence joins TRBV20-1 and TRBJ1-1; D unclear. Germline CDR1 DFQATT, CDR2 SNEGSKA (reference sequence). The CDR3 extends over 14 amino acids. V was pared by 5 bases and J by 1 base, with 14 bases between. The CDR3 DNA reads TGCAGTGCTGGGGTACCGGGCAGGAACACTGAAGCTTTCTTT. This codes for CSAGVPGRNTEAFF.

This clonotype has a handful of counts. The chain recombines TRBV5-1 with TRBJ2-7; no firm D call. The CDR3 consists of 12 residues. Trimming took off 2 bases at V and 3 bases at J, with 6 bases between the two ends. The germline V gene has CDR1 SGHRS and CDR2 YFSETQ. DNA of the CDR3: TGCGCCAGCAGCTTTGAGAACTACGAGCAGTACTTC. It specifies CASSFENYEQYF.

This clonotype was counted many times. In nucleotides, the CDR3 is TGTGCCAGCAGGTACCCGGGACAGGGGAACTATGGCTACACCTTC. Protein sequence: CASRYPGQGNYGYTF. The chain has TRBV7-9 and TRBJ1-2; 10 positions agree with TRBD1. V dropped 6 bases and J dropped 2; count of bases not matched to a gene: 6. The CDR3 contains 15 residues. Germline V gene data show CDR1 as SEHNR and CDR2 as FQNEAQ (reference sequence). The whole variable domain, filled in from reference TRBV7-9 and TRBJ1-2, reads DTGVSQNPRHKITKRGQNVTFRCDPISEHNRLYWYRQTLGQGPEFLTYFQNEAQLEKSRLLSDRFSAERPKGSFSTLEIQRTEQGDSAMYLCASRYPGQGNYGYTFGSGTRLTVV.

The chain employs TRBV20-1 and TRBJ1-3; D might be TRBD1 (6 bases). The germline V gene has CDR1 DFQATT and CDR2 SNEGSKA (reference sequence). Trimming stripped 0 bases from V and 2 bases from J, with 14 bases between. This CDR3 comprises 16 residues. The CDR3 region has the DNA TGCAGTGCTAGAGACGTACAGGGAGGCGCTGGAAACACCATATATTTT. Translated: CSARDVQGGAGNTIYF.

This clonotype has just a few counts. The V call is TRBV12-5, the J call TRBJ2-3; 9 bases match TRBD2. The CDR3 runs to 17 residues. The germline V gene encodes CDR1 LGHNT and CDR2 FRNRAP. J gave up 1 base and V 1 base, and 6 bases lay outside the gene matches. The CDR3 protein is CASGLGLAGVRTDTQYF. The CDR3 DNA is TGTGCTAGTGGTTTGGGGTTAGCGGGAGTCCGCACAGATACGCAGTATTTT.

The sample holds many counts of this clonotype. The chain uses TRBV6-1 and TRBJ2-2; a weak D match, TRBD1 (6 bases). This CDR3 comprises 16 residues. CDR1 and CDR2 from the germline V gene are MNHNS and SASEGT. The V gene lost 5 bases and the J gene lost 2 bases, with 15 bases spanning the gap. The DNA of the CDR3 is TGTGCCAGCAGTTATTCTCCGGGACAAAACACCGGGGAGCTGTTTTTT. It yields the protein CASSYSPGQNTGELFF.